This paragraph covers one T cell receptor beta chain sequence. The antigen remains undetermined. Combining a sample-barcoded 5' primer with a J-beta primer mix, a second PCR ran for about 7 to 11 cycles. TCRdb re-called the 5' RACE reads with MiXCR, one entry per CDR3 protein. The sample comprises 1.5 million to 2 million distinct CDR3 sequences, about 31% of which are singletons, and around 11% rests with the top ten. The data derive from a study of blood T cells in healthy people across ages. The CDR3 extends over 13 amino acids. The trim removed 7 bases at V and 2 bases at J, leaving 6 bases unmatched. In germline, CDR1 is DFQATT, CDR2 SNEGSKA (reference sequence). Study-level points and caveats: It was the long-lived donors that had more naive CD4+ cells and higher diversity than aged donors.

The TCR sequence derives from a woman in her twenties or thirties in good health. This chain joins TRBV20-1 and TRBJ2-3, with 7 positions matching TRBD2. The sequencing input was blood. CDR3 amino acids: CSGLGLTTDTQYF. CDR3 nucleotide sequence: TGCAGTGGGCTGGGACTAACCACAGATACGCAGTATTTT.